This TCR beta chain came from a study of blood T cell repertoires in COVID-19. Whole-study context: From the United States, Italy and Spain came samples of acute and convalescent COVID-19. Sample material is recorded as cDNA or gDNA derived from T cells, B-cell-depleted T cells, or PBMCs.

This clone was detected once. V was trimmed by 0 bases and J by 5 bases, leaving 14 bases between them. CDR1 and CDR2 (germline): LGHNA, YSLEER. There are 15 residues in the CDR3. In the source study's methods: Reference gene primer amplification yielded estimated nucleated cell counts. Data came from immunoSEQ multiplex PCR; TCRdb stores just in-frame clones and leaves some out. The V and J calls and clone size come from that table; D and trimming were worked out from the DNA. The sample consists of 95,000 to 130,000 clones, 83% of them appearing once. The specimen was peripheral blood. The clonotype originates from a young man with acute or convalescent COVID-19. V and J are TRBV4-3 and TRBJ2-7, with D perhaps TRBD1 (5 bases). CDR3 residues: CASSQDSLGVDEQYF. CDR3 nucleotides: TGCGCCAGCAGCCAAGATAGTCTAGGGGTCGACGAGCAGTACTTC.